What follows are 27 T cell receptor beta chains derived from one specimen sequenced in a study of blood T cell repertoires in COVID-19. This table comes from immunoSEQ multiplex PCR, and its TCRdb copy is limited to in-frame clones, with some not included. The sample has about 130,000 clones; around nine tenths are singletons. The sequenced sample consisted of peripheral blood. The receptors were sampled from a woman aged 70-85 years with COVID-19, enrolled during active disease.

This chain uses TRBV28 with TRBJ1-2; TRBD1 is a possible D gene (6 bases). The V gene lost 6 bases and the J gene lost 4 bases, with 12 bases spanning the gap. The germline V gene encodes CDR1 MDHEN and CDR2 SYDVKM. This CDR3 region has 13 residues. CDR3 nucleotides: TGTGCCAGCAGCCAAGGACAGACCTATGGCTACACCTTC. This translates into CASSQGQTYGYTF.

DNA of the CDR3: TGTGCCGCTTGGGACAGGGGAAATGAGCAGTTCTTC. Its translation: CAAWDRGNEQFF. The chain is built from TRBV5-4 and TRBJ2-1; the match to TRBD1 covers 10 bases. The germline V gene has CDR1 SGHNT and CDR2 YYREEE (reference sequence). The CDR3 has 12 amino acids. V trimming: 10 bases; J trimming: 7 bases; junction bases outside the gene matches: 5. Drawing the rest from reference TRBV5-4 and TRBJ2-1, the complete variable domain is ETGVTQSPTHLIKTRGQQVTLRCSSQSGHNTVSWYQQALGQGPQFIFQYYREEENGRGNFPPRFSGLQFPNYSSELNVNALELDDSALYLCAAWDRGNEQFFGPGTRLTVL.

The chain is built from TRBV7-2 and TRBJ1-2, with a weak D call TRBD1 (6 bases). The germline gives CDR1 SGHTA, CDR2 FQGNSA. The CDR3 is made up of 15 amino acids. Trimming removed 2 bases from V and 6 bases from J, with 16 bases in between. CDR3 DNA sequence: TGTGCCAGCAGCTTAATGAAAGTACAGGGCCATGGCTACACCTTC. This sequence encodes CASSLMKVQGHGYTF.

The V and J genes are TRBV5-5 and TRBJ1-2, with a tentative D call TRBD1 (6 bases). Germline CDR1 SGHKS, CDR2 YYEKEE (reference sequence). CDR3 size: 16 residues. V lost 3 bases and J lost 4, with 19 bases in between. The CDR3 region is CASSSLRTDRPYGYTF. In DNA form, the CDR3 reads TGTGCCAGCAGCTCTCTCCGGACAGATAGACCCTATGGCTACACCTTC. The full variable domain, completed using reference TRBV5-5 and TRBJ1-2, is DAGVTQSPTHLIKTRGQQVTLRCSPISGHKSVSWYQQVLGQGPQFIFQYYEKEERGRGNFPDRFSARQFPNYSSELNVNALLLGDSALYLCASSSLRTDRPYGYTFGSGTRLTVV.

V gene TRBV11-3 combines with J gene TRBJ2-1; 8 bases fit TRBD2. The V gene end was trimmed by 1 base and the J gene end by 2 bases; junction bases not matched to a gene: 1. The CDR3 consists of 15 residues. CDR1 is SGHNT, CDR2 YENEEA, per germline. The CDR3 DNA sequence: TGTGCCAGCAGCTTAGGAGCGGGGGCCTACAATGAGCAGTTCTTC. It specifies CASSLGAGAYNEQFF.

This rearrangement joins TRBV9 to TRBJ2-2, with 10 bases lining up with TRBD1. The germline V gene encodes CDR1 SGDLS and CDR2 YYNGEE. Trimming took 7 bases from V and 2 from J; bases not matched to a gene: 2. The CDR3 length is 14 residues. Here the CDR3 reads CASGTGENTGELFF. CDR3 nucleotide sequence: TGTGCCAGCGGGACAGGGGAAAACACCGGGGAGCTGTTTTTT.

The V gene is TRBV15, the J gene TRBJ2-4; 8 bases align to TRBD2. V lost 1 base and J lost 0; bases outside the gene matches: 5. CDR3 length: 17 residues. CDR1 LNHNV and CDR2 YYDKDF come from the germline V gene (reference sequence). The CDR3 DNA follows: TGTGCCACCAGCAGAGGTAGCGGGGTTGAAGCCAAAAACATTCAGTACTTC. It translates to CATSRGSGVEAKNIQYF.

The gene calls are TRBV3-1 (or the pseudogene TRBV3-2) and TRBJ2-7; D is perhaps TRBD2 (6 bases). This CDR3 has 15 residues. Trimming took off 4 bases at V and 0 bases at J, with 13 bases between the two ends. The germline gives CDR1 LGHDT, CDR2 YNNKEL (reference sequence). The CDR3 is CASSPRDGFSYEQYF. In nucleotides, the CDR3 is TGTGCCAGCAGCCCGCGGGACGGATTCTCCTACGAGCAGTACTTC.

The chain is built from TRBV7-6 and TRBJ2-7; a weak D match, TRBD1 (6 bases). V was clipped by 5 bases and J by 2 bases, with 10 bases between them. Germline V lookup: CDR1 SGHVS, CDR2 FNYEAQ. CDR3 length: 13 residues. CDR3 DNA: TGTGCCAGCAGCCGGGACAAAACCTACGAGCAGTACTTC. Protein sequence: CASSRDKTYEQYF.

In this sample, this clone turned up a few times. The CDR3 region has the DNA TGTGCCAGCAGCTTAGTGCCCGAGAAGCAGTTCTTC. Translated: CASSLVPEKQFF. The genes are TRBV7-2 and TRBJ2-1; D gene ambiguous. Trimming removed 1 base at V and 11 bases at J, with 9 bases between. Germline V CDR1 and CDR2: SGHTA, FQGNSA. The CDR3 length is 12 residues.

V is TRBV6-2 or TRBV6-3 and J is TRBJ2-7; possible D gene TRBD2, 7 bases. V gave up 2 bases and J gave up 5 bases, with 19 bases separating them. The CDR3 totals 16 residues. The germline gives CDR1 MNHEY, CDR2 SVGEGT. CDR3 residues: CASSYGGARIPHEQYF. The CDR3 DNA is TGTGCCAGCAGTTACGGGGGGGCGCGGATCCCCCACGAGCAGTACTTC.

The CDR3 bases are TGTGCCGGGGAGTCGGGGGACAGGGGTCACATTGGGGTTTTCACTGAAGCTTTCTTT. It specifies CAGESGDRGHIGVFTEAFF. This rearrangement joins TRBV27 to TRBJ1-1; 10 nucleotides agree with TRBD1. Germline CDR1 MNHEY, CDR2 SMNVEV (reference sequence). The CDR3 has 19 amino acids. V lost 11 bases, J lost 4 bases, and 25 bases stayed unmatched.

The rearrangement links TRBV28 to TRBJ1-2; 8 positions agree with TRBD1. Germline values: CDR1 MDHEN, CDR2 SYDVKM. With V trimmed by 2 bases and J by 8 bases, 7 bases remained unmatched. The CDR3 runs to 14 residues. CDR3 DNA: TGTGCCAGCAGTTTAGACAGGGGTGACGAGGGCTACACCTTC. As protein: CASSLDRGDEGYTF.

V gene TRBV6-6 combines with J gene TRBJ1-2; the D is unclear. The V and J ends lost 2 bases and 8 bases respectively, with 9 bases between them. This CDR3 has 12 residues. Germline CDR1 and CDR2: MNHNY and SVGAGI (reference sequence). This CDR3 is CASSYEPGGYTF. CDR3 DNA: TGTGCCAGCAGTTACGAACCGGGGGGCTACACCTTC.

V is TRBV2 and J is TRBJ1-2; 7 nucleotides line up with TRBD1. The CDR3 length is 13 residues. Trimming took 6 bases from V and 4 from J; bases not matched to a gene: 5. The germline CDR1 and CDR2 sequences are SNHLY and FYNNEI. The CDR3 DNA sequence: TGTGCCAGCAGCTGGGACAGATCCTATGGCTACACCTTC. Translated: CASSWDRSYGYTF.

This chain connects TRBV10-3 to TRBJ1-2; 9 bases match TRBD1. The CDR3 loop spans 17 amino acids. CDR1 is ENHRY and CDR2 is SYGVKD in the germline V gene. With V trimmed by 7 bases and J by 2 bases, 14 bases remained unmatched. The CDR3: CAITNDRGAHSNYGYTF. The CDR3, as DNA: TGTGCCATCACTAACGACAGGGGGGCGCACTCCAACTATGGCTACACCTTC.

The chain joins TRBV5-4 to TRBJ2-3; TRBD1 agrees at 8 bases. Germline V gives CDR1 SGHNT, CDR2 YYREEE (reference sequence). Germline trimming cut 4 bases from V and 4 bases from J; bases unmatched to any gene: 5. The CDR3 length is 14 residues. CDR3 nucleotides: TGTGCCAGCAGCGATCAGGACAGGGCAGATACGCAGTATTTT. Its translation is CASSDQDRADTQYF.

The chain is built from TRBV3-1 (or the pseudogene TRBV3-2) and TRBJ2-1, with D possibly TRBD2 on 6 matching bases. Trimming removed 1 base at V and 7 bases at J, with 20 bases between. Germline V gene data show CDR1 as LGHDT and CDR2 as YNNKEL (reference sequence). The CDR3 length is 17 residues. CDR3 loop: CASSQVTGSSVGNEQFF. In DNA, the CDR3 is TGTGCCAGCAGCCAAGTAACGGGGTCTAGCGTGGGGAATGAGCAGTTCTTC.

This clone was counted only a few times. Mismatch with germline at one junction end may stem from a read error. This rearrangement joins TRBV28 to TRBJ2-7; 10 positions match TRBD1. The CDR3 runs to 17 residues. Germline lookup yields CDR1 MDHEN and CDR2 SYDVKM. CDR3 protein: CASSSSTGGRSSFEQYF. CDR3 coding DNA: TGTGCCAGCAGTTCCTCGACAGGGGGCCGCTCGTCCTTCGAGCAGTACTTC.

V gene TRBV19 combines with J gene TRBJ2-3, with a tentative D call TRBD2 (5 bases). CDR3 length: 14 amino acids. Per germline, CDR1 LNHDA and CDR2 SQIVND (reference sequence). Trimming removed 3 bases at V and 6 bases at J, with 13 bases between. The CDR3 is CASSIWGDSDTQYF. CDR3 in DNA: TGTGCCAGTAGTATTTGGGGAGATTCTGATACGCAGTATTTT.

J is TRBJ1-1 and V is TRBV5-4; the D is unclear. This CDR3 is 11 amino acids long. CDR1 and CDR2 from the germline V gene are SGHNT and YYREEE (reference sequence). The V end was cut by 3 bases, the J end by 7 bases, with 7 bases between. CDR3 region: CASSSGSEAFF. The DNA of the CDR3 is TGTGCCAGCAGCTCCGGGAGTGAAGCTTTCTTT.

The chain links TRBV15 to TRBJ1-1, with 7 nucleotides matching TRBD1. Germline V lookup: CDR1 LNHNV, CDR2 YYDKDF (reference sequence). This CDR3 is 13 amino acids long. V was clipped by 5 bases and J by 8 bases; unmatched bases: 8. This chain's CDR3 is CATSQDRSSEAFF. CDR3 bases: TGTGCCACCAGCCAGGACAGGTCCAGCGAAGCTTTCTTT.

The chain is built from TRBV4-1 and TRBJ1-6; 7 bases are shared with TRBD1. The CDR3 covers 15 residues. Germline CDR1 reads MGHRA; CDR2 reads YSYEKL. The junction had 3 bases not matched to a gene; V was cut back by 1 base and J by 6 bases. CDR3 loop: CASSQGDRVNSPLHF. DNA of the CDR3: TGCGCCAGCAGCCAAGGGGACAGAGTTAATTCACCCCTCCACTTT.

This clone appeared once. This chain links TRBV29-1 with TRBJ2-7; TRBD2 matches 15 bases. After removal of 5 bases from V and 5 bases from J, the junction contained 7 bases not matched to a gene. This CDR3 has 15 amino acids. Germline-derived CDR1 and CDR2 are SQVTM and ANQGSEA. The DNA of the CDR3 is TGCAGCGTTTCCGGGACTAGCGGGGGGACCGACGAGCAGTACTTC. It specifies CSVSGTSGGTDEQYF.

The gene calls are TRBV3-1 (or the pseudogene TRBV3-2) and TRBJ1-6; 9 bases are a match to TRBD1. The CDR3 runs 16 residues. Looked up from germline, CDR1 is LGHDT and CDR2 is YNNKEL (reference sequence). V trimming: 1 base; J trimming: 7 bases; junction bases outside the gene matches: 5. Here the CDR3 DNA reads TGTGCCAGCAGCCAAGCTGGGGACAGGGCGAATTCACCCCTCCACTTT. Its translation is CASSQAGDRANSPLHF.

The CDR3 region has the DNA TGTGCCAGCTCACCACGTCATTGGGGGGTGTACACTGAAGCTTTCTTT. Translation gives CASSPRHWGVYTEAFF. V is TRBV18 and J is TRBJ1-1; a weak D match, TRBD1 (5 bases). The CDR3 has 16 amino acids. Germline values: CDR1 KGHSH, CDR2 LQKENI. V was clipped by 1 base and J by 3 bases, with 15 bases between them.

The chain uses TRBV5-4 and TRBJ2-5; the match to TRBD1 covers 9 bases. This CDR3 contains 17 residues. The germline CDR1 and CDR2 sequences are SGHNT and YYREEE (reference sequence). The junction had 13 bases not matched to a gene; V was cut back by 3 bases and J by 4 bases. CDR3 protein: CASSSPATGQGGETQYF. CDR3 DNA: TGTGCCAGCAGCTCTCCAGCCACGGGACAGGGAGGAGAGACCCAGTACTTC.